This TCR beta chain was documented in a study of cytotoxic CD8 clonotypes in ibrutinib-treated CLL. Unmatched junction bases numbered 4, after V lost 1 base and J lost 11 bases. The CDR3 loop spans 13 amino acids. Germline CDR1 and CDR2: PRHDT and FYEKMQ (reference sequence). For this clone: The antigen is not known.

The study, taken as a whole, reports: The study found baseline clonality above age-matched healthy donors, tracking circulating CD8+ T-cell counts.

This table comes from immunoSEQ multiplex PCR, and its TCRdb copy is limited to in-frame clones, with some not included. The sample lists 30,000 to 40,000 clones, 60% to 80% occurring once. The specimen comprised PBMCs, sampled before ibrutinib treatment. The chain links TRBV13 to TRBJ1-4, with 7 bases fitting TRBD1. The sequence came from a human donor with chronic lymphocytic leukemia. The CDR3 nucleotides read TGTGCCAGCAGCTTAGAGGGGGCGAGGAAACTGTTTTTT. As protein: CASSLEGARKLFF. Complete variable domain (other parts from reference TRBV13 and TRBJ1-4): AAGVIQSPRHLIKEKRETATLKCYPIPRHDTVYWYQQGPGQDPQFLISFYEKMQSDKGSIPDRFSAQQFSDYHSELNMSSLELGDSALYFCASSLEGARKLFFGSGTQLSVL.